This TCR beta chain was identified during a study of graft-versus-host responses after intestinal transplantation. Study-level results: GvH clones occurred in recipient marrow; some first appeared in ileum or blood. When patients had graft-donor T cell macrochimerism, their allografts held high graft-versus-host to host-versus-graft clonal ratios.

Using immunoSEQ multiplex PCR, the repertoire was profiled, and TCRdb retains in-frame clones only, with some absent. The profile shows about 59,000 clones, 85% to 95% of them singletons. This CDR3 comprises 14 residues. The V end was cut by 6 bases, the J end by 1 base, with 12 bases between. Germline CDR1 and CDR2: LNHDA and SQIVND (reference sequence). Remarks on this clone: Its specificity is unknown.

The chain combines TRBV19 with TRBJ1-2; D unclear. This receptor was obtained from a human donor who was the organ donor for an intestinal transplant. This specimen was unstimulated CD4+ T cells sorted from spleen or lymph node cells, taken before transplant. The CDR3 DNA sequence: TGTGCCAGTAGGACCCTGACCCTTAACTATGGCTACACCTTC. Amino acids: CASRTLTLNYGYTF.